The present entry profiles one T cell receptor (beta chain) with its context. The specificity of this receptor is unknown. No base-level quality is on record; no much larger clone is a single base apart. These data originate in a study of T cell repertoires in cytomegalovirus infection (dated by TCRdb to between 2017 and 2020). For the wider study: The HLA type of each donor mattered for the analysis, because public TCR beta signatures pointed to carriage of CMV infection along with the matching HLA type.

The germline V and J ends show losses of 4 bases and 6 bases respectively, and no gene match explains 8 bases of the junction. Inclusive of the bounding cysteine and phenylalanine, the CDR3 is 14 residues long. The entry retains the CDR3 DNA only, 42 bases that are in frame from base 1. From the germline V gene, CDR1 is MDHEN and CDR2 is SYDVKM. Overall results and qualifications from the work: Carriers of CMV infection plus the relevant HLA type were discriminated by the cumulative frequency of public TCR beta family members in the study cohort and in an independent 352-donor cohort. The ex vivo response was dominated by HLA-C-restricted CMV-specific TCR beta clonotypes, which also provided the single most frequent clonotype in two of eight donors.

For sequencing, an Illumina HiSeq 1500 was employed. Through fastp at Q25 and MiXCR, TCRdb rebuilt clones from the public reads, retaining in-frame beta chains. Each CDR3 protein appears once, grouped with its most common genes and DNA. Counted in this sample were approximately 260,000 distinct CDR3 sequences; over 15% of them appeared once. The ten largest clones represent less than 50% of the sample. The sample taken for sequencing was CD8+ T cells from PBMCs. The sequence came from a human donor in good health (CMV status not recorded). Some clones in this sample may be carry-over from other donors' samples. This receptor chain uses TRBV28 and TRBJ2-7; the junction holds 8 bases that match TRBD1. The CDR3 protein is CASSSPTGAGEQYF. The bases are TGTGCCAGCAGTTCGCCGACAGGGGCGGGCGAGCAGTACTTC.